The clone carrying this T cell receptor beta chain was counted a few times. Trimming left V 5 bases short and J 4 bases short, with 6 bases between. The CDR3 runs to 11 residues. CDR1 is SEHNR, CDR2 FQNEAQ, per germline (reference sequence). Data came from immunoSEQ multiplex PCR; TCRdb stores just in-frame clones and leaves some out. Among some 100,000 clones listed, 70% to 90% were seen once. The data were taken from a study of blood T cell repertoires in COVID-19. Study-wide background: Acute-phase and convalescent COVID-19 samples originated in the United States, Italy and Spain. T cells, B-cell-depleted T cells, or PBMCs supplied cDNA or gDNA.

What was sequenced was peripheral blood. V is TRBV7-9 and J is TRBJ2-7; D remains ambiguous. This receptor was identified in a woman aged 60-75 years with acute or convalescent COVID-19. CDR3: CASSTHYEQYF. CDR3 nucleotides: TGTGCCAGCAGCACACATTACGAGCAGTACTTC. Looking up the rest from reference TRBV7-9 and TRBJ2-7 gives the full variable domain: DTGVSQNPRHKITKRGQNVTFRCDPISEHNRLYWYRQTLGQGPEFLTYFQNEAQLEKSRLLSDRFSAERPKGSFSTLEIQRTEQGDSAMYLCASSTHYEQYFGPGTRLTVT.